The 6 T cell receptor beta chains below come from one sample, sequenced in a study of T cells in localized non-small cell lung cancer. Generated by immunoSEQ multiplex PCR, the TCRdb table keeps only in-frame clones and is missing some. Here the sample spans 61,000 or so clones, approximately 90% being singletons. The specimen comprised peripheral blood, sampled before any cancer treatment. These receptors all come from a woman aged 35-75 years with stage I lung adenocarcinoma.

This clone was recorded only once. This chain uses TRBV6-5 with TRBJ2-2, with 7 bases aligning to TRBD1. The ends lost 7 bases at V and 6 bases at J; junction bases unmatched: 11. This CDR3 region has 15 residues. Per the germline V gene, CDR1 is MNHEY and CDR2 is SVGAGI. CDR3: CASKLSTGKSGELFF. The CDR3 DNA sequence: TGTGCCAGCAAGTTGTCGACAGGGAAATCCGGGGAGCTGTTTTTT.

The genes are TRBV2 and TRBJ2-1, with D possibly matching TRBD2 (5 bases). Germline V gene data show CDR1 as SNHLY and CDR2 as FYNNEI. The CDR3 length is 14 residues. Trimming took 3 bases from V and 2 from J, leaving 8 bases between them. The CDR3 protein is CASSEGSAYNEQFF. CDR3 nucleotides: TGTGCCAGCAGTGAGGGGAGTGCCTACAATGAGCAGTTCTTC.

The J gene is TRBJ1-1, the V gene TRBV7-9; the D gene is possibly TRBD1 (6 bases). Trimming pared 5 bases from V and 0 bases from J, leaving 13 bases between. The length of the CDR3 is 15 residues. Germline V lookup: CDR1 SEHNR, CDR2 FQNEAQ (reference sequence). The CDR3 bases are TGTGCCAGCAGCCCCCCAGGGGCCATGAACACTGAAGCTTTCTTT. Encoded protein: CASSPPGAMNTEAFF.

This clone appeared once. CDR3 DNA: TGCGCCAGCAGACCACCCGGGGACTTCAACGAGCAGTACTTC. The encoded protein is CASRPPGDFNEQYF. V usage is TRBV10-2 and J usage is TRBJ2-7; a possible D gene is TRBD2 (6 bases). Germline-derived CDR1 and CDR2 are WSHSY and SAAADI. The CDR3 spans 14 residues. The V and J ends lost 6 bases and 5 bases respectively, with 17 bases between them.

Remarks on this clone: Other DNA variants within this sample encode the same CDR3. DNA for the CDR3: TGCGCCAGCAGCCTCGACAGGGTACGGGGCTACACCTTC. The encoded protein is CASSLDRVRGYTF. J is TRBJ1-2 and V is TRBV5-1; 7 nucleotides match TRBD1. This CDR3 region has 13 residues. V shed 4 bases and J 8 bases; nucleotides not matched to a gene: 8. Germline V lookup: CDR1 SGHRS, CDR2 YFSETQ.

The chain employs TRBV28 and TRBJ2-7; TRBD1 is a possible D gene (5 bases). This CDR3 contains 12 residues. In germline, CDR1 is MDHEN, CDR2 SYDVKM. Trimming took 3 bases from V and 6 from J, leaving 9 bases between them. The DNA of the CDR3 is TGTGCCAGCAGTTTGACAGCGTCCGAGCAGTACTTC. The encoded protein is CASSLTASEQYF.